The source of this TCR beta chain is a study of T cell repertoires in cytomegalovirus infection. Whole-study context: Newly reported HLA-C-restricted and thoroughly characterized HLA-B-restricted CMV epitopes were employed. The public TCR beta signatures pointed to both CMV infection and matching HLA type.

CDR3 length equals 18 residues. V shed 3 bases, J shed 3 bases, and the junction held 13 bases outside the gene matches. This clonotype has just a few counts. Its antigen is not known. TCRdb re-called the reads with MiXCR, one entry per CDR3 protein. The data show some 940,000 distinct CDR3 sequences, with approximately 31% seen just once and around an eighth held by the top ten. Broader study findings: Clonotypes of TCR beta that were HLA-C-restricted and CMV-specific dominated the ex vivo response. The study identified carriers of CMV plus the relevant HLA from cumulative public TCR beta family frequency.

The sample consisted of cultured CD8+ T cells from PBMCs, taken from culture after CMV antigen stimulation. This receptor was obtained from a human donor in good health (CMV status not recorded). Some clones in this sample may be carry-over from other donors' samples. The V gene is TRBV12-3 or TRBV12-4, the J gene TRBJ2-2, with 7 bases identical to TRBD1. CDR3 region: CASSFVSRDSIYTGELFF. In DNA form, the CDR3 reads TGTGCCAGCAGTTTTGTTTCCCGGGACAGTATATACACCGGGGAGCTGTTTTTT.